The sample holds many counts of the clone carrying this TCR beta chain. Its antigen is as yet unknown. The CDR3 loop spans 15 amino acids. The germline V gene has CDR1 PRHDT and CDR2 FYEKMQ (reference sequence). The V gene lost 5 bases and the J gene lost 8 bases, with 18 bases spanning the gap. As the template, RNA transcripts were used to amplify TCR beta CDR3 regions. The library came from an HTBI-primed first-round RT-PCR and a second-round multiplex PCR. TCRdb analysed the multiplex PCR reads with MiXCR anew, one entry per CDR3 protein. The sample lists approximately 1.2 million distinct CDR3 sequences; 35% to 40% were seen once. This entry is derived from a study of Graves' ophthalmopathy and Graves' hyperthyroidism. As for the study in general: Hyperthyroidism is called stable when no ophthalmopathy develops within 18 months of follow-up.

Study-wide results and limits: Blood samples also showed most expanded thyroid clonotypes exceeding 0.001 frequency.

This sequence was found in an adult man with Graves' hyperthyroidism. The specimen sequenced was peripheral blood or thyroid tissue (not recorded which). V gene TRBV13 combines with J gene TRBJ1-4, with D perhaps matching TRBD1 (6 bases). CDR3 loop: CASSQQGPGMEKLFF. CDR3 bases: TGTGCCAGCAGCCAGCAGGGGCCAGGGATGGAAAAACTGTTTTTT. Complete variable domain (other parts from reference TRBV13 and TRBJ1-4): AAGVIQSPRHLIKEKRETATLKCYPIPRHDTVYWYQQGPGQDPQFLISFYEKMQSDKGSIPDRFSAQQFSDYHSELNMSSLELGDSALYFCASSQQGPGMEKLFFGSGTQLSVL.